These 8 T cell receptor beta chains share one sample of origin, sequenced in a study of blood T cell repertoires in COVID-19. Using immunoSEQ multiplex PCR, the repertoire was profiled, and TCRdb retains in-frame clones only, with some absent. This table has about 300,000 clones, under 90% appearing once. Sequenced: PBMCs or T cells enriched from blood (not recorded which). The receptors come from a man aged 30-40 years who had recovered from COVID-19.

This chain joins TRBV27 and TRBJ2-4; the match to TRBD1 covers 11 bases. After removal of 6 bases from V and 2 bases from J, the junction contained 6 bases not matched to a gene. Germline V CDR1 and CDR2: MNHEY, SMNVEV (reference sequence). This CDR3 is built from 16 residues. The CDR3 loop is CASSVGTGGTKNIQYF. DNA of the CDR3: TGTGCCAGCAGCGTCGGGACAGGGGGAACCAAAAACATTCAGTACTTC.

The chain links TRBV5-5 to TRBJ1-6; 8 nucleotides match TRBD1. The V and J ends lost 0 bases and 8 bases, in that order; junction bases with no gene match: 7. Germline CDR1 is SGHKS and CDR2 is YYEKEE (reference sequence). The CDR3 loop spans 16 amino acids. The CDR3 bases are TGTGCCAGCAGCTTGGAGTCACAGGGGGGGGATTCACCCCTCCACTTT. As protein: CASSLESQGGDSPLHF.

The chain carries TRBV12-3 or TRBV12-4 and TRBJ1-1; D remains unclear. Trimming stripped 8 bases from V and 1 base from J, with 11 bases between. The CDR3 runs to 13 residues. CDR3 coding DNA: TGTGCCAGCCGGTACGCCGAGAACACTGAAGCTTTCTTT. It encodes CASRYAENTEAFF.

This chain joins TRBV28 and TRBJ2-5, with a tentative D call TRBD2 (5 bases). V was clipped by 9 bases and J by 0 bases, with 14 bases between them. This CDR3 is built from 14 residues. Looked up from germline, CDR1 is MDHEN and CDR2 is SYDVKM. The CDR3 loop reads CASRWRADQETQYF. As DNA, the CDR3 is TGTGCCAGTCGTTGGCGGGCAGACCAAGAGACCCAGTACTTC.

This chain uses TRBV11-3 with TRBJ2-3, with TRBD2 matching 7 bases. The germline CDR1 and CDR2 sequences are SGHNT and YENEEA. The CDR3 is 18 residues long. V shed 5 bases and J 1 base; nucleotides not matched to a gene: 15. CDR3 protein: CASSTAPQRDSGTDTQYF. In DNA, the CDR3 is TGTGCCAGCAGCACTGCGCCCCAGCGGGATTCTGGCACAGATACGCAGTATTTT. The full variable domain, with the rest looked up from reference TRBV11-3 and TRBJ2-3, is EAGVVQSPRYKIIEKKQPVAFWCNPISGHNTLYWYLQNLGQGPELLIRYENEEAVDDSQLPKDRFSAERLKGVDSTLKIQPAELGDSAVYLCASSTAPQRDSGTDTQYFGPGTRLTVL.

The rearrangement links TRBV7-9 to TRBJ2-1, with 7 bases aligning to TRBD1. The CDR3 spans 19 residues. V lost 1 base, J lost 5 bases, and 17 bases stayed unmatched. Germline CDR1 and CDR2: SEHNR and FQNEAQ (reference sequence). Here the CDR3 reads CASSLGRIGGANYDNEQFF. Written as DNA, the CDR3 is TGTGCCAGCAGCTTAGGCAGGATAGGGGGCGCGAATTACGACAATGAGCAGTTCTTC.

The chain combines TRBV25-1 with TRBJ2-1; 8 bases align to TRBD2. CDR3 length: 15 residues. The J segment lost 7 bases and the V segment lost 3 bases, leaving 8 bases of the junction unmatched. CDR1 is MGHDK and CDR2 is SYGVNS in the germline V gene. The CDR3 DNA follows: TGTGCCAGCAGTGATGTCTTCGAGCGGGGGAATGAGCAGTTCTTC. It yields the protein CASSDVFERGNEQFF.

The chain links TRBV19 to TRBJ2-3; no firm D call. The CDR3 length is 15 residues. V lost 0 bases and J lost 10, with 17 bases in between. Germline values: CDR1 LNHDA, CDR2 SQIVND (reference sequence). The CDR3 nucleotides read TGTGCCAGTAGTATAGATCTCGCAGGTTGGTCTCCGCAGTATTTT. Its protein is CASSIDLAGWSPQYF. Full variable domain (rest looked up from reference TRBV19 and TRBJ2-3): DGGITQSPKYLFRKEGQNVTLSCEQNLNHDAMYWYRQDPGQGLRLIYYSQIVNDFQKGDIAEGYSVSREKKESFPLTVTSAQKNPTAFYLCASSIDLAGWSPQYFGPGTRLTVL.